These 3 T cell receptor beta chains were all obtained from the same sample, sequenced in a study of long-term antiretroviral therapy in people with HIV. This was the immunoSEQ v3.0 assay at survey level. Produced via immunoSEQ multiplex PCR; TCRdb's table is partial and in-frame only. The sample carries around 35,000 clones, 65% to 85% recorded once. The source was unsorted PBMCs, collected 3.1 years after starting antiretroviral therapy. These receptors all stem from a woman aged 50 to 60 with HIV.

The CDR3 reads CASSLVGDGYTF. The CDR3 bases are TGTGCCAGCAGCTTGGTAGGGGATGGCTACACCTTC. The chain carries TRBV11-2 and TRBJ1-2; tentative D call: TRBD1 (5 bases). This CDR3 region has 12 residues. Trimming shortened V by 3 bases and J by 6 bases, and 8 bases separated the two germline ends. Germline V gives CDR1 SGHAT, CDR2 FQNNGV.

The DNA for the CDR3 is TGTGCCAGCAGCCAATATCCCGGGGAGCTGTTTTTT. Translated: CASSQYPGELFF. The V call is TRBV4-2, the J call TRBJ2-2; no clear D gene. The CDR3 is 12 residues long. Germline lookup yields CDR1 LGHNA and CDR2 YNFKEQ. V lost 2 bases, J lost 6 bases, and 4 bases lay in between.

CDR3 DNA: TGTGCCAGCAGCCCCTGGACTAGCGGGGGGGCTGGAGATACGCAGTATTTT. This translates into CASSPWTSGGAGDTQYF. The V and J genes are TRBV7-9 and TRBJ2-3; 15 bases are a match to TRBD2. In germline, CDR1 is SEHNR, CDR2 FQNEAQ (reference sequence). This CDR3 has 17 amino acids. V lost 5 bases and J lost 5; bases outside the gene matches: 8.